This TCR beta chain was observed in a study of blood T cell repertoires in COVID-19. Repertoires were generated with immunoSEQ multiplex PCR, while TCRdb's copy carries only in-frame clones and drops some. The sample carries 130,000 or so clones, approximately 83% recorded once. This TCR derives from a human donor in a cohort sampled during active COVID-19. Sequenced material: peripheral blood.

CDR3 sequence reads: CASSMFGGAGELFF. As DNA, the CDR3 is TGTGCCAGTAGTATGTTCGGAGGGGCCGGGGAGCTGTTTTTT. The chain uses TRBV19 and TRBJ2-2; a possible D gene is TRBD2 (6 bases). Looked up from germline, CDR1 is LNHDA and CDR2 is SQIVND (reference sequence). The CDR3 totals 14 residues. Trimming pared 3 bases from V and 6 bases from J, leaving 11 bases between.